A single sample gave rise to the 20 T cell receptor beta chains below, sequenced in a study of shared clonotypes between healthy human individuals. Sequencing used immunoSEQ multiplex PCR; TCRdb keeps in-frame clones, though not all of them. The table includes 2 million to 2.5 million clones, more than 80% detected once. The sequenced material came from naive CD4+ T cells from PBMCs. Subset defined: CD45RA+ positively selected. The receptors originated from a man aged 18 to 30 in good health. Some clones in this sample may be carry-over from other donors' samples.

This chain connects TRBV21-1 to TRBJ2-4; TRBD1, as called in the table, went unchecked against the DNA. TRBV21-1 is flagged as a pseudogene. The CDR3 covers 14 residues. CDR3 sequence: CASNTGTGEGIQYF. DNA of the CDR3: TGTGCCAGCAATACCGGGACAGGGGAAGGCATTCAGTACTTC.

This clone was seen a single time. For the CDR3, the DNA is TGTGCCAGCAGTCAACTTATGACAGGGCCAAGCTCTGGAAACACCATATATTTT. Amino acid sequence: CASSQLMTGPSSGNTIYF. This rearrangement joins TRBV27 to TRBJ1-3; 7 bases agree with TRBD1. The germline V gene encodes CDR1 MNHEY and CDR2 SMNVEV (reference sequence). The CDR3 loop spans 18 amino acids. J gave up 0 bases and V 5 bases, and 13 bases lay outside the gene matches.

V is TRBV5-1 and J is TRBJ2-3; D may be TRBD1 or TRBD2 (5 bases each). CDR1 and CDR2 (germline): SGHRS, YFSETQ. V lost 5 bases, J lost 2 bases, and 15 bases lay in between. The CDR3 extends over 15 amino acids. Written as DNA, the CDR3 is TGCGCCAGCAGTTCCGGGACGGCCTTCACAGATACGCAGTATTTT. Translated: CASSSGTAFTDTQYF.

The chain links TRBV9 to TRBJ2-7; perhaps TRBD2 as D (7 bases). CDR3 size: 16 residues. The germline CDR1 and CDR2 sequences are SGDLS and YYNGEE. V lost 0 bases and J lost 1, with 14 bases in between. The CDR3 bases are TGTGCCAGCAGCGTAGCTGGGGGGCGGGAGTCCTACGAGCAGTACTTC. Protein sequence: CASSVAGGRESYEQYF.

The chain combines TRBV4-1 with TRBJ1-1; no reliable D call. CDR3 length: 14 residues. Trimming removed 3 bases at V and 0 bases at J, with 8 bases between. From germline, CDR1 is MGHRA and CDR2 YSYEKL. The CDR3 sequence: CASSQTKMNTEAFF. CDR3 nucleotides: TGCGCCAGCAGCCAGACGAAAATGAACACTGAAGCTTTCTTT.

The chain recombines TRBV7-9 with TRBJ2-2, with D unclear. Between the trimmed V and J ends, which lost 2 bases and 4 bases, there was a span of 23 bases. CDR3 size: 19 residues. Germline V lookup: CDR1 SEHNR, CDR2 FQNEAQ (reference sequence). For the CDR3, the DNA is TGTGCCAGCAGCTTACGGAGCTATTGGCAGACGCGAGGCACCGGGGAGCTGTTTTTT. This codes for CASSLRSYWQTRGTGELFF.

For this clone: Distinct nucleotide sequences in the sample also encode this CDR3. V usage is TRBV7-9 and J usage is TRBJ2-7; TRBD1 matches 8 bases. The CDR3 sequence is 13 residues long. V trimming: 5 bases; J trimming: 5 bases; junction bases outside the gene matches: 5. The germline CDR1 and CDR2 sequences are SEHNR and FQNEAQ (reference sequence). DNA of the CDR3: TGTGCCAGCAGCCTAGGACAGGGAAACGAGCAGTACTTC. It translates to CASSLGQGNEQYF.

This chain uses TRBV7-2 with TRBJ2-2; no firm D call. Trimming took 1 base from V and 4 from J, leaving 10 bases between them. Germline assignment: CDR1 SGHTA and CDR2 FQGNSA. The CDR3 is 15 residues long. The CDR3 DNA reads as TGTGCCAGCAGCTTAGGGGCAGGTAGCACCGGGGAGCTGTTTTTT. Translated: CASSLGAGSTGELFF.

This clone occurred a few times. The rearrangement links TRBV28 to TRBJ1-5; 8 nucleotides match TRBD1. The junction had 11 bases not matched to a gene; V was cut back by 7 bases and J by 6 bases. The CDR3 sequence is 15 residues long. The germline V gene has CDR1 MDHEN and CDR2 SYDVKM. The CDR3 loop reads CASTQRTGWGQPQHF. CDR3 nucleotide sequence: TGTGCCAGCACCCAACGGACAGGGTGGGGTCAGCCCCAGCATTTT.

This clone was observed a handful of times. The chain uses TRBV18 and TRBJ1-5, with a weak D call TRBD1 (6 bases). The CDR3 is 14 residues long. V lost 6 bases to trimming and J lost 2 bases, with 11 bases between them. The germline V gene encodes CDR1 KGHSH and CDR2 LQKENI. CDR3 in amino acids: CASSLNRGNQPQHF. The CDR3 region has the DNA TGTGCCAGCTCGCTCAACAGGGGCAATCAGCCCCAGCATTTT. Using reference TRBV18 and TRBJ1-5 for the parts outside the CDR3, the full variable domain is NAGVMQNPRHLVRRRGQEARLRCSPMKGHSHVYWYRQLPEEGLKFMVYLQKENIIDESGMPKERFSAEFPKEGPSILRIQQVVRGDSAAYFCASSLNRGNQPQHFGDGTRLSIL.

The rearrangement joins TRBV5-6 to TRBJ2-7; 7 bases line up with TRBD1. J was trimmed by 2 bases and V by 1 base; bases with no gene match: 6. This CDR3 has 15 amino acids. Germline-derived CDR1 and CDR2 are SGHDT and YYEEEE. CDR3: CASSLPRDRAYEQYF. The CDR3 bases are TGTGCCAGCAGCTTGCCCCGGGACAGAGCCTACGAGCAGTACTTC.

The chain recombines TRBV11-2 with TRBJ2-3; 9 nucleotides line up with TRBD2. V was pared by 1 base and J by 5 bases, with 7 bases of the junction left unmatched. The CDR3 length is 16 residues. In germline, CDR1 is SGHAT, CDR2 FQNNGV. The CDR3 region is CASSLGVREGGDTQYF. Written as DNA, the CDR3 is TGTGCCAGCAGCTTAGGCGTGCGGGAGGGGGGAGATACGCAGTATTTT. Supplemented by reference TRBV11-2 and TRBJ2-3, the full variable domain reads EAGVAQSPRYKIIEKRQSVAFWCNPISGHATLYWYQQILGQGPKLLIQFQNNGVVDDSQLPKDRFSAERLKGVDSTLKIQPAKLEDSAVYLCASSLGVREGGDTQYFGPGTRLTVL.

In the case of this clone: The same CDR3 is also encoded by other DNA sequences in this sample. J is TRBJ1-4 and V is TRBV5-1; D remains ambiguous. The germline V gene encodes CDR1 SGHRS and CDR2 YFSETQ. This CDR3 region has 13 residues. Deletions cut 2 bases from V and 5 bases from J, with 7 bases between. CDR3 amino acids: CASSLGTNEKLFF. CDR3 DNA sequence: TGCGCCAGCAGCTTAGGTACAAATGAAAAACTGTTTTTT.

The rearrangement links TRBV12-5 to TRBJ2-2; 12 bases agree with TRBD2. The CDR3 runs 16 residues. The junction had 6 bases not matched to a gene; V was cut back by 5 bases and J by 5 bases. Germline V gene lookup returns CDR1 LGHNT and CDR2 FRNRAP. The CDR3 region has the DNA TGTGCTAGTGGTCGCATGACTAGCGGGAGTACCGGGGAGCTGTTTTTT. This gives the protein CASGRMTSGSTGELFF.

The V call is TRBV5-1, the J call TRBJ1-4; no definite D call. The CDR3 length is 16 residues. Germline CDR1 reads SGHRS; CDR2 reads YFSETQ. V lost 0 bases to trimming and J lost 0 bases, with 9 bases between them. The DNA of the CDR3 is TGCGCCAGCAGCTTGGATGCAAAGACAACTAATGAAAAACTGTTTTTT. Translating it yields CASSLDAKTTNEKLFF.

This clone was seen a single time. This rearrangement joins TRBV5-1 to TRBJ2-7, with D perhaps matching TRBD1 (6 bases). V was shortened by 0 bases and J by 0 bases, with 22 bases between the two germline ends. The germline V gene encodes CDR1 SGHRS and CDR2 YFSETQ. This CDR3 is built from 19 residues. CDR3 DNA sequence: TGCGCCAGCAGCTTGGCTACGGTTCAGGGGCCCCAAGGCTCCTACGAGCAGTACTTC. It yields the protein CASSLATVQGPQGSYEQYF.

As for this clone: Other DNA variants within this sample encode the same CDR3. The V and J genes are TRBV19 and TRBJ2-7; 8 bases match TRBD1. Germline V gene sequence: CDR1 LNHDA, CDR2 SQIVND (reference sequence). The ends lost 3 bases at V and 2 bases at J; junction bases unmatched: 6. The CDR3 spans 15 residues. CDR3 sequence: CASSIGGTGPYEQYF. CDR3 coding DNA: TGTGCCAGTAGTATCGGCGGGACAGGCCCCTACGAGCAGTACTTC.

The chain couples TRBV13 to TRBJ2-3, with TRBD2 matching 9 bases. Germline CDR1 PRHDT, CDR2 FYEKMQ (reference sequence). Trimming took 4 bases from V and 4 from J; bases not matched to a gene: 12. This CDR3 contains 17 residues. As DNA, the CDR3 is TGTGCCAGCAGCTCTAGCGGGACTTTTGCCGCAGCAGATACGCAGTATTTT. Its translation: CASSSSGTFAAADTQYF.

Concerning this clone itself: The same CDR3 also results from other DNA sequences found in this sample. V is TRBV4-2 and J is TRBJ1-1, with a tentative D call TRBD1 (5 bases). The V and J ends lost 0 bases and 2 bases respectively, with 7 bases between them. The length of the CDR3 is 14 residues. Per germline, CDR1 LGHNA and CDR2 YNFKEQ. This CDR3 reads CASSQDRTNTEAFF. The CDR3 nucleotides read TGTGCCAGCAGCCAAGATAGGACAAACACTGAAGCTTTCTTT.

V and J are TRBV6-1 and TRBJ2-2, with D unresolved. The ends were cut back, 6 bases at V and 2 bases at J, with 10 bases in the middle. Germline V gene data show CDR1 as MNHNS and CDR2 as SASEGT. The CDR3 has 14 amino acids. The CDR3 here is CASRKSVNTGELFF. For the CDR3, the DNA is TGTGCCAGCAGGAAATCGGTTAACACCGGGGAGCTGTTTTTT.